These 3 T cell receptor beta chains share one sample of origin, sequenced in a study of shared clonotypes between healthy human individuals. Profiled with immunoSEQ multiplex PCR; TCRdb holds only in-frame clones, not every one. The sample includes about 600,000 clones, 70% to 80% of them seen just once. Sequencing was done on a sample of PBMCs. Receptor source: a woman in her 40s in good health. Some clones in this sample may be carry-over from other donors' samples.

J is TRBJ1-5 and V is TRBV9; TRBD1 agrees at 7 bases. This CDR3 region has 15 residues. With 4 bases clipped from V and 2 bases from J, the junction kept 6 bases outside the gene matches. Germline V gene data show CDR1 as SGDLS and CDR2 as YYNGEE. The CDR3 protein is CASSQGGAGNQPQHF. CDR3 in DNA: TGTGCCAGCAGCCAGGGGGGGGCCGGCAATCAGCCCCAGCATTTT.

This chain connects TRBV5-5 to TRBJ2-3; tentatively, D is TRBD1 (6 bases). Germline CDR1 is SGHKS and CDR2 is YYEKEE (reference sequence). This CDR3 comprises 15 residues. V lost 5 bases and J 0 bases, leaving 13 bases between the germline ends. The CDR3 coding sequence is TGTGCCAGCAGACGACAGGATTTCAGCACAGATACGCAGTATTTT. Its translation is CASRRQDFSTDTQYF. Based on the CDR3 plus reference TRBV5-5 and TRBJ2-3, the full variable domain is DAGVTQSPTHLIKTRGQQVTLRCSPISGHKSVSWYQQVLGQGPQFIFQYYEKEERGRGNFPDRFSARQFPNYSSELNVNALLLGDSALYLCASRRQDFSTDTQYFGPGTRLTVL.

This clone was observed many times. This chain joins TRBV2 and TRBJ2-1; 7 bases align to TRBD2. J lost 6 bases, V lost 4 bases, and 3 bases had no gene match. This CDR3 is built from 13 residues. CDR1 is SNHLY and CDR2 is FYNNEI in the germline V gene. The DNA of the CDR3 is TGTGCCAGCAGTGGGACTAGAGTCAATGAGCAGTTCTTC. It codes for CASSGTRVNEQFF.